This T cell receptor beta chain appears in the sequencing data of a study of somatic mutations in cytotoxic T cells in rheumatoid arthritis. Trimming shortened V by 11 bases and J by 2 bases, and 12 bases separated the two germline ends. The CDR3 length is 12 residues. The germline CDR1 and CDR2 sequences are SNHLY and FYNNEI. The table came from immunoSEQ multiplex PCR; TCRdb's copy has only in-frame clones and leaves some out. The sample holds over 1,400 clones, less than 85% seen once. Study results and limitations: CD8+ clonality rose with age in rheumatoid arthritis patients, unlike in healthy controls.

Concerning this clone: The antigen remains undetermined.

This rearrangement joins TRBV2 to TRBJ1-2; D perhaps matches TRBD1 (5 bases). Sample: CD8+ T cells sorted from blood. This clonotype was sampled from an adult with rheumatoid arthritis. The DNA of the CDR3 is TGTGCCGTACGGGACGGCAACTATGGCTACACCTTC. Its translation: CAVRDGNYGYTF. The full variable domain, rest sourced from reference TRBV2 and TRBJ1-2, is EPEVTQTPSHQVTQMGQEVILRCVPISNHLYFYWYRQILGQKVEFLVSFYNNEISEKSEIFDDQFSVERPDGSNFTLKIRSTKLEDSAMYFCAVRDGNYGYTFGSGTRLTVV.